This T cell receptor (beta chain) emerged from a study of early stage breast cancer tumors. Study-level information: Roughly 9.6-fold was the mean read coverage per sample. Overall study results and limits: Most shared enriched TCRB sequences were commonly generated ones. Blood repertoires resembled normal breast more than tumor. Compared with adjacent normal breast, tumors showed about 2.5-fold denser, more clonal T cells.

CDR1 is MNHEY, CDR2 SVGAGI, per germline. The CDR3 length is 15 residues. The germline V and J ends were trimmed by 6 bases and 3 bases, with 18 bases remaining between them. A word on this clone: Its antigen is still unknown.

Sequencing used immunoSEQ multiplex PCR; TCRdb keeps in-frame clones, though not all of them. The data hold 11,000 to 15,000 clones, with 70% to 85% observed a single time. Sequencing was carried out using normal breast tissue next to the tumor. The V gene is TRBV6-5, the J gene TRBJ2-7; no definite D call. The TCR was taken from a person between 30 and 45 years old with breast cancer. The CDR3 reads CASRHSLGASYEQYF. The CDR3 region has the DNA TGTGCCAGCAGACACTCGCTAGGAGCAAGCTACGAGCAGTACTTC.